Here is one TCR beta chain with its context. Antigen: not known. The junction departs from germline at one end; a sequencing error may be responsible. Only in-frame clones appear in the TCRdb table, and some are missing; sequencing was by immunoSEQ multiplex PCR. The table includes fewer than 85,000 clones, approximately 90% detected once. These data originate in a study of identifying expanded T cells in peripheral blood. No infections or other immune events were documented during collection. Study-wide findings and caveats: Across healthy donors, higher total template counts meant significantly greater roughly 2-week count variance.

The sequence derives from a person between 18 and 75 years old in good health. The specimen sequenced was blood.

CDR3: CASSLRLGTGLLF. DNA of the CDR3: TGTGCCAGCAGCTTACGACTTGGGACAGGGCTACTCTTC. This chain links TRBV11-2 with TRBJ2-7, with 9 bases fitting TRBD1. The CDR3 has 13 amino acids. CDR1 is SGHAT and CDR2 is FQNNGV in the germline V gene. The full variable domain, in which reference TRBV11-2 and TRBJ2-7 provide the parts outside the CDR3, is EAGVAQSPRYKIIEKRQSVAFWCNPISGHATLYWYQQILGQGPKLLIQFQNNGVVDDSQLPKDRFSAERLKGVDSTLKIQPAKLEDSAVYLCASSLRLGTGLLFGPGTRLTVT.